This T cell receptor delta chain was retrieved from a study of γδ T cells in repeated Plasmodium falciparum infection. Study in general: Malaria-naive adults were infected with P. falciparum NF54 four times over around 600 days.

Remarks on this clone: With a far larger clone one base away, a read error is the likely cause. This sample also contains other DNA sequences that code for the same CDR3.

Germline V gives CDR1 GEAIGNYY, CDR2 EKD. The length of the CDR3 is 16 residues. J gave up 0 bases and V 0 bases, and 5 bases lay outside the gene matches. TCRdb re-identified clones in the multiplex PCR reads via CATT. The table has 45,000 to 60,000 delta-chain clones, roughly 2% seen once. Vgamma9/Vdelta2+ and Vdelta2-negative gammadelta T cells were flow-sorted from PBMC for bulk sequencing. The specimen sequenced was gamma-delta T cells from blood. The V gene is TRDV2, the J gene TRDJ1, with 8 bases matching TRDD3. The J gene was not available in TCRdb and was assigned here by matching the DNA to germline segments. The source of this sequence is a pool of human donors (malaria-infected and uninfected, not separated). The CDR3 coding sequence is TGTGCCTGTGACACCGTGGGGGATGGGGACACCGATAAACTCATCTTT. Its translation is CACDTVGDGDTDKLIF.